The clone carrying this T cell receptor beta chain was observed a few times. Its target is unknown. The read ends 3 residues shy of where the CDR3 ends; the end is completed using the germline J gene. The CVID group had more than 12 females and about 29 males, mean age approximately 40. All CVID subjects were on immunoglobulin replacement for at least one year. Donors gave roughly 5 to 8.5 ml heparinized peripheral whole blood. Germline V CDR1 and CDR2: SEHNR, FQNEAQ (reference sequence). V lost 5 bases to trimming and J lost 6 bases, with 17 bases between them. The CDR3 length is 14 residues. Clones were read by immunoSEQ multiplex PCR, and TCRdb kept only the in-frame ones, dropping some. In total the sample includes about 20,000 clones, none of them seen once. This sample was taken from a study of T cell clonality in common variable immunodeficiency. Findings of the study overall: Fewer deletions and N-nucleotide insertions were reportedly seen in common variable immunodeficiency TCR beta sequences.

This chain links TRBV7-9 with TRBJ2-7; possible D gene TRBD1, 6 bases. The clonotype was recovered from a human donor with common variable immunodeficiency. The sample comprised peripheral blood mononuclear cells. The CDR3 bases that were read are TGTGCCAGCAGCGCTGGGGCAGGGGATACCGAG. Translation gives CASSAGAGDTE. In full, the CDR3 reads CASSAGAGDTEQYF.